The table lists the clone carrying this T cell receptor beta chain with a few counts. Its antigen is undetermined. This sample stems from a study of T cells after yellow fever vaccination. CDR3 length: 15 amino acids. Looked up from germline, CDR1 is DFQATT and CDR2 is SNEGSKA (reference sequence). V was cut by 0 bases and J by 1 base, with 11 bases left in between. TCRdb itself ran the 5' RACE reads through MiXCR, one entry per CDR3 protein. This repertoire shows about 220,000 distinct CDR3 sequences, roughly 6.8% found once; its top ten account for 1.1%. General observations from the study: CD4 and CD8 compartments shared a small share of clonotypes, likely from convergent recombination.

The sample consisted of CD4+ T cells sorted from PBMCs, taken on the day of the yellow fever booster vaccination. The chain uses TRBV20-1 and TRBJ2-3; the D is unclear. This TCR came from a man aged 25-45 years who received the YFV17D yellow fever vaccine. The CDR3 DNA sequence: TGCAGTGCTAGAGATGCTTTGCACGGCACAGATACGCAGTATTTT. It specifies CSARDALHGTDTQYF.